This entry concerns a single T cell receptor (beta chain). Its antigen remains unidentified. This sample is drawn from a study of T cell responses to AZD1222 COVID-19 vaccine. Germline CDR1 reads MNHEY; CDR2 reads SVGAGI. The CDR3 has 15 amino acids. After removal of 2 bases from V and 7 bases from J, the junction contained 8 bases not matched to a gene. Here immunoSEQ multiplex PCR was the method, and the copy in TCRdb shows in-frame clones only, minus some. The table lists tens of thousands of clones, 85% of them singletons. General study points: Across the whole spike, CD4 TCRs peaked at regions 160-218 and 743-854. It was only a handful of AZD1222 recipients who were seropositive at baseline. Only after the peak T cell response were repertoires sampled.

The sequenced sample was peripheral blood, obtained on day 0 of AZD1222 vaccination. The chain recombines TRBV6-5 with TRBJ2-1, with 7 bases fitting TRBD2. This sequence was found in an adult in good health. The chain's CDR3 is CASSYPSGRANEQFF. Written as DNA, the CDR3 is TGTGCCAGCAGTTACCCTAGCGGCAGGGCGAATGAGCAGTTCTTC.